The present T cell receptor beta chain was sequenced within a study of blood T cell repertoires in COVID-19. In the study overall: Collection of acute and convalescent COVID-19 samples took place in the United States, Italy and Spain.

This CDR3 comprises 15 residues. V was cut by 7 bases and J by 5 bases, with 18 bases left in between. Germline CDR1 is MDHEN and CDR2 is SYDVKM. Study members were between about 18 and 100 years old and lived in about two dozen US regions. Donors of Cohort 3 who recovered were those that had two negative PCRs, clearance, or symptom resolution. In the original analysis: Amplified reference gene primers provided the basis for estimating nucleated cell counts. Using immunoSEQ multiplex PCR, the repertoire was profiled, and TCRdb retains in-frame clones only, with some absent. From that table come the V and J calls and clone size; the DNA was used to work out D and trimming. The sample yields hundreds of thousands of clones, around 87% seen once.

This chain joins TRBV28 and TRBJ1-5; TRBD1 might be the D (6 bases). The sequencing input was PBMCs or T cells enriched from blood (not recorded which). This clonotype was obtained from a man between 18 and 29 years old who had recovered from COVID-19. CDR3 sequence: CASTPPNRDYQPQHF. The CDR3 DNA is TGTGCCAGCACCCCACCGAACAGGGATTATCAGCCCCAGCATTTT.